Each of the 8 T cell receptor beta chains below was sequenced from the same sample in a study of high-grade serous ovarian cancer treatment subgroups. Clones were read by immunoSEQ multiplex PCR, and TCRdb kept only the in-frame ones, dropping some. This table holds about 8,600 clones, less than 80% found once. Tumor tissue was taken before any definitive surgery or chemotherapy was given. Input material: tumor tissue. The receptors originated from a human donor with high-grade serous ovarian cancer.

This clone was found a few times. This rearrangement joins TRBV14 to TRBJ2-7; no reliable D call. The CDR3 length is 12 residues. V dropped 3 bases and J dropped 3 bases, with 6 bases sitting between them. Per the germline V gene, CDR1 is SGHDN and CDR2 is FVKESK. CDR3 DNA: TGTGCCAGCAGCCAGGATTTCTACGAGCAGTACTTC. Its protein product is CASSQDFYEQYF.

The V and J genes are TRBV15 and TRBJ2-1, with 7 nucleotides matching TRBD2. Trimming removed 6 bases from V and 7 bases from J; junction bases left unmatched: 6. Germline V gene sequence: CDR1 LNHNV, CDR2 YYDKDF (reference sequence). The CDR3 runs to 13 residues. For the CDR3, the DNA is TGTGCCACCAGAAGGGACTACCCGAATGAGCAGTTCTTC. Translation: CATRRDYPNEQFF.

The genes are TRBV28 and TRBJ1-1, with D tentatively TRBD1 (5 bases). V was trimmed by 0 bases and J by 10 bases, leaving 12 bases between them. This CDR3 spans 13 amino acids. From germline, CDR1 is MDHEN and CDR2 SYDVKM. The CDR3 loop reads CASSLWSGLRAFF. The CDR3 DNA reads TGTGCCAGCAGTTTATGGTCGGGACTAAGAGCTTTCTTT.

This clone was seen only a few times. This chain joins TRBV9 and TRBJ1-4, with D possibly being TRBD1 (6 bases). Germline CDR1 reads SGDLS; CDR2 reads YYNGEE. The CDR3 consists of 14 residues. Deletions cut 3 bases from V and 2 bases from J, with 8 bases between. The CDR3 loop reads CASSAGATNEKLFF. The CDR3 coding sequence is TGTGCCAGCAGCGCGGGGGCCACTAATGAAAAACTGTTTTTT. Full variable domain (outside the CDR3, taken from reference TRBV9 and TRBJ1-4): DSGVTQTPKHLITATGQRVTLRCSPRSGDLSVYWYQQSLDQGLQFLIQYYNGEERAKGNILERFSAQQFPDLHSELNLSSLELGDSALYFCASSAGATNEKLFFGSGTQLSVL.

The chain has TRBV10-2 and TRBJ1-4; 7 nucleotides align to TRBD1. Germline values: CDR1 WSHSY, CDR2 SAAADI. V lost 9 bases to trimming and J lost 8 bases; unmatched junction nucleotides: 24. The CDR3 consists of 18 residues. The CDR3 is CASRDTGAPGLRGEKLFF. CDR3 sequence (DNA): TGCGCCAGTCGGGATACAGGGGCCCCAGGGTTGCGTGGAGAAAAACTGTTTTTT.

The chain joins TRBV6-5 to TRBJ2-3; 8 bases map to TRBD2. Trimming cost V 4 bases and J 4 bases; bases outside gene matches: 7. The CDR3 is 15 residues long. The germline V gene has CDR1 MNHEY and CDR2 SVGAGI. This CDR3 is CASSSFAGGPDTQYF. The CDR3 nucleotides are TGTGCCAGCAGTTCCTTTGCGGGAGGTCCAGATACGCAGTATTTT.

The CDR3 bases are TGTGCCAGCAGCCGCATGACAGGGTCCCTCGAGCAGTACTTC. Translating it yields CASSRMTGSLEQYF. This chain connects TRBV5-6 to TRBJ2-7, with TRBD1 matching over 7 bases. CDR3 length: 14 amino acids. The V gene's germline CDR1 is SGHDT and CDR2 YYEEEE. The J segment lost 6 bases and the V segment lost 4 bases, leaving 10 bases of the junction unmatched.

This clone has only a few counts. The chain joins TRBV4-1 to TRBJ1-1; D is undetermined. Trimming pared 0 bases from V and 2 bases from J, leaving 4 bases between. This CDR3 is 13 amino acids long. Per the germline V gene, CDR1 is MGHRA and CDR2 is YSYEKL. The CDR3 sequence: CASSQEPNTEAFF. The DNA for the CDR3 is TGCGCCAGCAGCCAAGAGCCCAACACTGAAGCTTTCTTT.